These 27 T cell receptor beta chains originate from one sample sequenced in a study of T cells in Graves' hyperthyroidism and ophthalmopathy. TCR beta CDR3 regions were amplified from RNA transcripts. In the first-round RT-PCR of the TCR CDR3, the HTBI primer set was used. TCRdb re-called the multiplex PCR reads with MiXCR, one entry per CDR3 protein. The profile shows fewer than 850,000 distinct CDR3 sequences, 17% of them singletons. Sequenced material: blood. These receptor sequences come from a man aged 45-65 years with Graves' hyperthyroidism.

This clonotype was seen only a few times. The rearrangement links TRBV6-5 to TRBJ2-7, with 7 bases identical to TRBD2. Trimming took 2 bases from V and 5 from J; bases not matched to a gene: 9. Germline V gives CDR1 MNHEY, CDR2 SVGAGI. CDR3 length equals 15 residues. The CDR3 spells CASSYPERDQNEQYF. Here the CDR3 DNA reads TGTGCCAGCAGTTACCCAGAGCGGGACCAAAACGAGCAGTACTTC.

The table lists this clonotype with many counts. The rearrangement uses TRBV28 and TRBJ2-1, with TRBD2 matching 9 bases. CDR1 and CDR2 (germline): MDHEN, SYDVKM. The CDR3 sequence is 14 residues long. The V segment lost 6 bases and the J segment 8 bases; nucleotides outside the gene matches: 8. Written as DNA, the CDR3 is TGTGCCAGCAGCCTACCGGGACTAGCCGATGAGCAGTTCTTC. Its protein product is CASSLPGLADEQFF.

A word on this clonotype: One base away lies a much larger clone, so this may be a sequencing read error. The CDR3: CASSYVLVTIGSSYNEQFF. The CDR3 bases are TGTGCCAGCAGTTACGTTCTAGTGACCATCGGTAGCTCCTACAATGAGCAGTTCTTC. The chain uses TRBV6-9 and TRBJ2-1; D gene ambiguous. CDR1 is MNHGY, CDR2 SVAAGI, per germline. The CDR3 totals 19 residues. The V end lost 3 bases, the J end lost 0 bases, and 21 bases lay between the germline ends.

This sequence joins TRBV28 and TRBJ1-2; maybe TRBD1 (5 bases). There are 17 residues in the CDR3. Germline lookup yields CDR1 MDHEN and CDR2 SYDVKM. V lost 10 bases and J lost 4, with 28 bases in between. This CDR3 reads CAIHTGTLTPNTYGYTF. In DNA, the CDR3 is TGTGCCATCCACACCGGGACGCTAACACCCAATACCTATGGCTACACCTTC.

The gene calls are TRBV6-1 and TRBJ2-7; 11 nucleotides agree with TRBD2. Germline CDR1 reads MNHNS; CDR2 reads SASEGT. The trim removed 7 bases at V and 0 bases at J, leaving 11 bases unmatched. The CDR3 has 17 residues. The CDR3 DNA reads TGTGCCAGCAAATCGCAGCCGGGACTAGCGGCCTCCTACGAGCAGTACTTC. This gives the protein CASKSQPGLAASYEQYF.

This clonotype was seen only a few times. The J gene is TRBJ2-2, the V gene TRBV28; 9 bases match TRBD1. The CDR3 contains 15 residues. V lost 5 bases, J lost 7 bases, and 8 bases stayed unmatched. Germline lookup yields CDR1 MDHEN and CDR2 SYDVKM. CDR3: CASSAPGQGGGELFF. CDR3 nucleotide sequence: TGTGCCAGCAGTGCGCCGGGACAGGGTGGCGGGGAGCTGTTTTTT.

This clonotype was observed a few times. The chain is built from TRBV9 and TRBJ2-7; 14 positions agree with TRBD2. V lost 0 bases to trimming and J lost 3 bases; unmatched junction nucleotides: 2. This CDR3 is built from 16 residues. Germline-derived CDR1 and CDR2 are SGDLS and YYNGEE. CDR3 nucleotides: TGTGCCAGCAGCGTAGGGGGACTAGCGGGAGTCTACGAGCAGTACTTC. Its protein is CASSVGGLAGVYEQYF.

This clonotype showed up just a few times. CDR3 in DNA: TGTGCCAGCAGGGGCGGACTAGCGGGAACGTACGAGCAGTACTTC. This codes for CASRGGLAGTYEQYF. This chain uses TRBV6-1 with TRBJ2-7; 12 bases match TRBD2. The germline V gene has CDR1 MNHNS and CDR2 SASEGT. The V and J ends lost 6 bases and 4 bases, in that order; junction bases with no gene match: 7. This CDR3 region has 15 residues.

This clonotype has more than one count but fewer than ten. CDR3 sequence reads: CASSPEFRDRAEEQYF. The CDR3 DNA follows: TGTGCCAGCAGCCCTGAATTCCGGGACAGGGCAGAAGAGCAGTACTTC. The chain has TRBV7-2 and TRBJ2-7; 9 bases align to TRBD1. Losses at the gene ends were 5 bases for V and 7 bases for J; bases not matched to a gene: 15. The CDR3 length is 16 residues. Germline V gene lookup returns CDR1 SGHTA and CDR2 FQGNSA.

This clonotype was detected only a few times. The junction differs from germline at one of its ends, possibly a read error. This chain uses TRBV24-1 with TRBJ1-3; D is unresolved. Germline CDR1 KGHDR, CDR2 SFDVKD. There are 13 residues in the CDR3. DNA of the CDR3: TGTGCCATCAGTGATTCCCGCGCTGGAGCCATATATTTT. Protein sequence: CAISDSRAGAIYF.

This clonotype was seen only a few times. A much larger clone lies a single base off, so this may be a read error. This chain uses TRBV6-1 with TRBJ2-7; unclear D gene. CDR1 is MNHNS and CDR2 is SASEGT in the germline V gene. The CDR3 loop spans 11 amino acids. The CDR3 DNA reads as TGTGCCAGCAGGGAAGTCTACGAGCAGTACTTC. This sequence encodes CASREVYEQYF.

In this sample, this clonotype turned up a few times. The rearrangement joins TRBV29-1 to TRBJ2-1, with D possibly TRBD1 on 5 matching bases. Looked up from germline, CDR1 is SQVTM and CDR2 is ANQGSEA. Trimming pared 1 base from V and 5 bases from J, leaving 15 bases between. The CDR3 is made up of 15 amino acids. CDR3 residues: CSVEVLDSFNNEQFF. The CDR3 DNA follows: TGCAGCGTTGAAGTCCTCGACAGTTTCAACAATGAGCAGTTCTTC.

The table lists this clonotype with a few counts. CDR3 DNA: TGTGCCAGCAGCGTAGCGACTAGCGGTCCCATCACAGATACGCAGTATTTT. It is translated as CASSVATSGPITDTQYF. V is TRBV9 and J is TRBJ2-3; 9 nucleotides align to TRBD2. Germline values: CDR1 SGDLS, CDR2 YYNGEE. The CDR3 is 17 residues long. Unmatched junction bases numbered 7, after V lost 0 bases and J lost 2 bases.

This rearrangement joins TRBV29-1 to TRBJ2-7, with D possibly TRBD2 on 6 matching bases. Germline V gene sequence: CDR1 SQVTM, CDR2 ANQGSEA. This CDR3 is 16 amino acids long. Trimming removed 0 bases at V and 3 bases at J, with 18 bases between. CDR3 amino acids: CSVEDKGREGRYEQYF. The DNA for the CDR3 is TGCAGCGTTGAAGATAAAGGGCGGGAAGGGCGCTACGAGCAGTACTTC.

The chain recombines TRBV2 with TRBJ2-5; the D call may be TRBD1 or TRBD2 (5 bases each). The V and J ends lost 3 bases and 4 bases respectively, with 15 bases between them. The CDR3 has 15 residues. Germline V gene sequence: CDR1 SNHLY, CDR2 FYNNEI. CDR3 amino acids: CASSDRMGPGETQYF. In nucleotides, the CDR3 is TGTGCCAGCAGTGATCGGATGGGACCGGGAGAGACCCAGTACTTC.

V and J are TRBV7-3 and TRBJ2-1; 10 bases align to TRBD2. The CDR3 covers 15 residues. CDR1 SGHTA and CDR2 FQGTGA come from the germline V gene. CDR3 protein: CNSSGGTSGAHEQFF. As DNA, the CDR3 is TGTAACTCAAGCGGGGGCACTAGCGGGGCTCATGAGCAGTTCTTC.

As for this clonotype: One junction end does not reproduce the germline sequence, and a read error may be involved. This chain connects TRBV27 to TRBJ1-1, with D tentatively TRBD1 (6 bases). CDR3 size: 14 residues. CDR1 is MNHEY and CDR2 is SMNVEV in the germline V gene (reference sequence). CDR3 sequence: CASREDSMNSEAFF. The CDR3 region has the DNA TGTGCCAGCAGGGAGGACAGCATGAACTCTGAAGCTTTCTTT.

The chain recombines TRBV3-1 with TRBJ2-1, with 8 bases fitting TRBD2. This CDR3 spans 14 amino acids. V lost 8 bases to trimming and J lost 8 bases; unmatched junction nucleotides: 11. The germline CDR1 and CDR2 sequences are LGHDT and YNNKEL (reference sequence). CDR3 coding DNA: TGTGCCAGCGGGGGACTAGTGGGTAACGATGAGCAGTTCTTC. Amino acid sequence: CASGGLVGNDEQFF.

The V call is TRBV28, the J call TRBJ1-1; a weak D match, TRBD1 (6 bases). The germline gives CDR1 MDHEN, CDR2 SYDVKM. CDR3 length: 16 amino acids. V was shortened by 11 bases and J by 1 base, with 23 bases between the two germline ends. The CDR3 sequence is CAASTLGDRKNTEAFF. The CDR3 region has the DNA TGTGCCGCCTCGACTTTAGGAGACAGGAAGAACACTGAAGCTTTCTTT.

This clonotype was seen a handful of times. The chain has TRBV2 and TRBJ1-1, with 11 bases identical to TRBD1. Unmatched junction bases numbered 7, after V lost 8 bases and J lost 5 bases. Looked up from germline, CDR1 is SNHLY and CDR2 is FYNNEI. This CDR3 is 14 amino acids long. CDR3 sequence: CASLRTGGATEAFF. For the CDR3, the DNA is TGTGCCAGCTTGCGGACAGGGGGCGCGACTGAAGCTTTCTTT. Variable domain in full (rest from reference TRBV2 and TRBJ1-1): EPEVTQTPSHQVTQMGQEVILRCVPISNHLYFYWYRQILGQKVEFLVSFYNNEISEKSEIFDDQFSVERPDGSNFTLKIRSTKLEDSAMYFCASLRTGGATEAFFGQGTRLTVV.

The rearrangement uses TRBV13 and TRBJ2-1, with 10 bases that match TRBD2. The CDR3 sequence is 13 residues long. V dropped 5 bases and J dropped 12; count of bases not matched to a gene: 7. From germline, CDR1 is PRHDT and CDR2 FYEKMQ (reference sequence). CDR3 loop: CASSIGTSVPQFF. The DNA of the CDR3 is TGTGCCAGCAGCATTGGGACTAGCGTGCCGCAGTTCTTC.

CDR3 amino acids: CASSIGSGSGIYEQYF. For the CDR3, the DNA is TGTGCCAGTAGTATAGGGAGCGGGAGTGGTATCTACGAGCAGTACTTC. The chain carries TRBV19 and TRBJ2-7, with 8 bases that match TRBD2. The CDR3 totals 16 residues. Trimming took 1 base from V and 3 from J; bases not matched to a gene: 8. Germline assignment: CDR1 LNHDA and CDR2 SQIVND (reference sequence).

Only a few counts were recorded for this clonotype. The chain joins TRBV6-2 or TRBV6-3 to TRBJ1-2; no reliable D call. This CDR3 has 12 amino acids. Per the germline V gene, CDR1 is MNHEY and CDR2 is SVGEGT. The V and J ends lost 5 bases and 2 bases respectively, with 6 bases between them. CDR3 amino acids: CASSQRNYGYTF. DNA of the CDR3: TGTGCCAGCAGTCAACGGAACTATGGCTACACCTTC.

This chain connects TRBV24-1 to TRBJ2-7; D ambiguous. Germline-derived CDR1 and CDR2 are KGHDR and SFDVKD. This CDR3 spans 15 amino acids. Trimming stripped 1 base from V and 2 bases from J, with 11 bases between. The CDR3 loop reads CATSDFEDPPYEQYF. DNA for the CDR3: TGTGCCACCAGTGATTTTGAGGACCCCCCCTACGAGCAGTACTTC.

This rearrangement joins TRBV14 to TRBJ2-1; tentative D call: TRBD1 (5 bases). Per germline, CDR1 SGHDN and CDR2 FVKESK. Trimming left V 0 bases short and J 2 bases short, with 8 bases between. The CDR3 totals 15 residues. DNA for the CDR3: TGTGCCAGCAGCCAAGAGCAGGGTACCTACAATGAGCAGTTCTTC. This encodes CASSQEQGTYNEQFF.

V and J are TRBV7-8 and TRBJ2-2, with TRBD1 identical over 10 bases. CDR3 size: 15 residues. V trimming: 2 bases; J trimming: 5 bases; junction bases outside the gene matches: 2. Per the germline V gene, CDR1 is SGHVS and CDR2 is FQNEAQ. Written as DNA, the CDR3 is TGTGCCAGCAGCTTACGGGACAGGGGTACCGGGGAGCTGTTTTTT. It codes for CASSLRDRGTGELFF.

This clonotype was detected a few times. CDR3 residues: CASRDRVDQPQHF. The CDR3, as DNA: TGTGCCAGCAGGGACAGGGTAGATCAGCCCCAGCATTTT. The chain combines TRBV6-1 with TRBJ1-5, with 8 bases matching TRBD1. V was pared by 6 bases and J by 5 bases, with 3 bases of the junction left unmatched. CDR3 length: 13 residues. CDR1 MNHNS and CDR2 SASEGT come from the germline V gene.